The 13 T cell receptor beta chains below come from one sample, sequenced in a study of cytomegalovirus exposure and HLA in healthy donors. PCR employed 60 Vbeta and 13 Jbeta primers. Sequencing was performed with immunoSEQ multiplex PCR; in TCRdb, only in-frame clones are kept and a portion is missing. The data show approximately 150,000 clones, with roughly 80% seen just once and approximately 2.3% held by the top ten. Specimen: PBMCs. Receptors were obtained from a female donor in good health and CMV-seronegative.

The chain recombines TRBV7-3 with TRBJ2-2; D call uncertain. The CDR3 is 15 residues long. V was trimmed by 5 bases and J by 1 base, leaving 11 bases between them. Looked up from germline, CDR1 is SGHTA and CDR2 is FQGTGA. For the CDR3, the DNA is TGTGCCAGCAGCGAGCTCCCGCAGAACACCGGGGAGCTGTTTTTT. Residues: CASSELPQNTGELFF. The entire variable domain, with the rest obtained from reference TRBV7-3 and TRBJ2-2, is as follows: GAGVSQTPSNKVTEKGKYVELRCDPISGHTALYWYRQSLGQGPEFLIYFQGTGAADDSGLPNDRFFAVRPEGSVSTLKIQRTERGDSAVYLCASSELPQNTGELFFGEGSRLTVL.

V usage is TRBV16 and J usage is TRBJ2-1, with D perhaps TRBD2 (5 bases). Germline CDR1 is KGHSY and CDR2 is FQNENV. The length of the CDR3 is 15 residues. The germline V and J ends were trimmed by 4 bases and 5 bases, with 15 bases remaining between them. The CDR3 sequence is CASSPNSGNHNEQFF. The CDR3, as DNA: TGTGCCAGCAGCCCTAATTCCGGGAACCACAATGAGCAGTTCTTC. The variable domain in full, completed from reference TRBV16 and TRBJ2-1, reads GEEVAQTPKHLVRGEGQKAKLYCAPIKGHSYVFWYQQVLKNEFKFLISFQNENVFDETGMPKERFSAKCLPNSPCSLEIQATKLEDSAVYFCASSPNSGNHNEQFFGPGTRLTVL.

The J gene is TRBJ1-1, the V gene TRBV5-1, with 9 bases that match TRBD1. The CDR3 runs 14 residues. Trimming removed 4 bases from V and 5 bases from J; junction bases left unmatched: 6. The V gene's germline CDR1 is SGHRS and CDR2 YFSETQ. The CDR3 region has the DNA TGCGCCAGCAGCGCGGGACAGGGAAGTACTGAAGCTTTCTTT. Protein product: CASSAGQGSTEAFF.

This clone has a single count. The rearrangement links TRBV5-5 to TRBJ1-1; possible D gene TRBD1, 6 bases. V lost 4 bases and J 0 bases, leaving 7 bases between the germline ends. This CDR3 is built from 13 residues. Germline V gene data show CDR1 as SGHKS and CDR2 as YYEKEE (reference sequence). The DNA of the CDR3 is TGTGCCAGCAGCCGGGACATGAACACTGAAGCTTTCTTT. Residues: CASSRDMNTEAFF.

The chain is built from TRBV7-9 and TRBJ2-7, with 8 bases lining up with TRBD1. CDR3 length: 17 amino acids. Germline V lookup: CDR1 SEHNR, CDR2 FQNEAQ (reference sequence). J gave up 0 bases and V 0 bases, and 7 bases lay outside the gene matches. CDR3 bases: TGTGCCAGCAGCTTAGCCGGGCAGGGGGCGTCCTCCTACGAGCAGTACTTC. It codes for CASSLAGQGASSYEQYF.

This rearrangement joins TRBV18 to TRBJ2-6; maybe TRBD1 (5 bases). This CDR3 region has 17 residues. Trimming cost V 2 bases and J 0 bases, with 11 bases left between them. Germline values: CDR1 KGHSH, CDR2 LQKENI. CDR3 protein: CASSPSGLGSGANVLTF. The CDR3 nucleotides read TGTGCCAGCTCACCATCAGGGTTGGGCTCTGGGGCCAACGTCCTGACTTTC.

This clone was recorded only once. The chain joins TRBV6-6 to TRBJ1-4, with 8 nucleotides matching TRBD1. The CDR3 length is 16 residues. The V gene's germline CDR1 is MNHNY and CDR2 SVGAGI (reference sequence). Trimming cost V 6 bases and J 8 bases; bases outside gene matches: 14. The CDR3 reads CASRALGTGDSEKLFF. In DNA, the CDR3 is TGTGCCAGCAGGGCCCTTGGGACAGGTGATAGCGAAAAACTGTTTTTT.

The table lists this clone with a count of one. This chain joins TRBV7-9 and TRBJ2-7; perhaps TRBD1 as D (6 bases). Germline CDR1 is SEHNR and CDR2 is FQNEAQ (reference sequence). The CDR3 sequence is 14 residues long. With 5 bases removed from V and 1 base from J, the gap between germline ends came to 12 bases. Here the CDR3 reads CASSPLDSSYEQYF. CDR3 in DNA: TGTGCCAGCAGCCCCCTGGACAGTTCCTACGAGCAGTACTTC.

Points on this clone: One end of the junction does not line up with germline, which may come from a read error. V and J are TRBV27 and TRBJ1-5; TRBD1 is a possible D gene (5 bases). Per germline, CDR1 MNHEY and CDR2 SMNVEV (reference sequence). The CDR3 sequence is 15 residues long. CDR3 protein: CVSSLYPGKDQPQHF. In DNA form, the CDR3 reads TGTGTCAGCAGTTTATACCCAGGGAAGGATCAGCCCCAGCATTTT.

The chain carries TRBV5-1 and TRBJ1-3; no definite D call. Germline-derived CDR1 and CDR2 are SGHRS and YFSETQ. This CDR3 is 15 amino acids long. V lost 0 bases to trimming and J lost 4 bases, with 11 bases between them. The CDR3 DNA sequence: TGCGCCAGCAGCTTGGATACGGGTCCAGGAAACACCATATATTTT. Amino acid sequence: CASSLDTGPGNTIYF.

This clone was seen a handful of times. The V gene is TRBV13, the J gene TRBJ2-7; a possible D gene is TRBD2 (6 bases). The V end lost 2 bases, the J end lost 2 bases, and 16 bases lay between the germline ends. This CDR3 is 16 amino acids long. Germline CDR1 and CDR2: PRHDT and FYEKMQ (reference sequence). CDR3 residues: CASSLSAPLAPYEQYF. The CDR3 DNA reads as TGTGCCAGCAGCTTATCCGCACCACTAGCCCCCTACGAGCAGTACTTC.

The V gene is TRBV9, the J gene TRBJ1-2; TRBD1 matches 9 bases. V lost 4 bases and J lost 4; bases outside the gene matches: 8. The CDR3 length is 15 residues. The germline V gene encodes CDR1 SGDLS and CDR2 YYNGEE. The CDR3 region is CASSPRGQGTYGYTF. The CDR3 bases are TGTGCCAGCAGCCCGCGAGGACAGGGGACCTATGGCTACACCTTC.

The chain is built from TRBV7-2 and TRBJ2-7; 7 bases are shared with TRBD1. Looked up from germline, CDR1 is SGHTA and CDR2 is FQGNSA. V trimming: 5 bases; J trimming: 0 bases; junction bases outside the gene matches: 7. This CDR3 spans 15 amino acids. CDR3: CASSTSGTVSYEQYF. The CDR3 DNA sequence: TGTGCCAGCAGCACCTCCGGGACAGTCTCCTACGAGCAGTACTTC.